There are a few counts of the clone carrying this T cell receptor (beta chain). The target antigen is unknown. These data are taken from a study of T-cell memory formation after mild COVID-19. At the level of the study: Largely donor-specific TCR clusters were found.

TCRdb independently ran MiXCR on the 5' RACE reads; one entry per CDR3 protein. The data hold approximately 250,000 distinct CDR3 sequences, with roughly 15% observed a single time. General study findings and limits: While clones contracting from day 15 to 85 were balanced between CD4 and CD8, later expanders leaned CD4+. Whether second-wave clones peaking at day 37 were SARS-CoV-2 specific went unconfirmed.

The J segment lost 6 bases and the V segment lost 6 bases, leaving 8 bases of the junction unmatched. The CDR3 length is 15 residues. The sample consisted of PBMCs or a T cell subset sorted from them (not recorded which). The sequence was collected from a man in his late teens or twenties who had mild COVID-19 (a few samples of this study predate the infection). Cell type and time point are not known. This chain links TRBV12-3 or TRBV12-4 with TRBJ1-3; TRBD1 aligns across 10 bases. The CDR3 nucleotides read TGTGCCAGCAGGCCCGGGACAGGGGTAGCAAACACCATATATTTT. Residues: CASRPGTGVANTIYF.